This T cell receptor (beta chain) emerged from a study of molecular identifiers for immune sequencing clone quantification. In TCRdb, the PCR reads were re-called with MiXCR into one record per CDR3 protein. The sample includes about half a million distinct CDR3 sequences, 25% seen only once; the top ten take over 0.6%. Germline loops: CDR1 ENHRY, CDR2 SYGVKD. This CDR3 spans 16 amino acids. The junction had 6 bases not matched to a gene; V was cut back by 0 bases and J by 5 bases. This clonotype has just a few counts. Researchers sorted naive CD8 T cells as cells that were CD8+CD4-CCR7+CD45RA+. The receptor was isolated from a human donor in good health. Some libraries in this study had Jurkat cell RNA spiked in. This rearrangement joins TRBV10-3 to TRBJ2-3; TRBD2 aligns across 9 bases. Sequencing used naive CD8+ T cells from blood, with Jurkat cell RNA spiked in. As for subset: FACS-sorted CD8+CD4-CCR7+CD45RA+ naive T cells. The CDR3 is CAISESASGIGDTQYF. The CDR3 region has the DNA TGTGCCATCAGTGAGTCGGCTAGCGGGATTGGAGATACGCAGTATTTT.